The 28 T cell receptor beta chains given below trace back to one sample, sequenced in a study of T cell repertoires in cytomegalovirus infection. TCRdb recomputed calls from the reads with MiXCR, one row per CDR3 protein. Here the sample spans about 740,000 distinct CDR3 sequences, 35% being singletons. Sequencing was done on a sample of PBMCs. The receptors here all came from a human donor in good health (CMV status not recorded). Some clones in this sample may be carry-over from other donors' samples.

This rearrangement joins TRBV5-1 to TRBJ1-1, with 8 positions matching TRBD1. Germline CDR1 and CDR2: SGHRS and YFSETQ. The CDR3 is made up of 15 amino acids. With 4 bases clipped from V and 1 base from J, the junction kept 6 bases outside the gene matches. The CDR3 protein is CASSLGTGWNTEAFF. The CDR3 nucleotides read TGCGCCAGCAGCCTGGGGACAGGCTGGAACACTGAAGCTTTCTTT.

The gene calls are TRBV7-2 and TRBJ2-2, with 8 bases matching TRBD1. J was trimmed by 4 bases and V by 5 bases; bases with no gene match: 12. This CDR3 region has 17 residues. Per germline, CDR1 SGHTA and CDR2 FQGNSA. The DNA of the CDR3 is TGTGCCAGCAGCCCGCCGAAGGACAGGGTCCGCACCGGGGAGCTGTTTTTT. Protein product: CASSPPKDRVRTGELFF.

This clonotype has a count of ten or more. The rearrangement uses TRBV7-8 and TRBJ1-1; no reliable D call. Germline V gene lookup returns CDR1 SGHVS and CDR2 FQNEAQ. The CDR3 is 14 residues long. V was cut by 1 base and J by 0 bases, with 6 bases left in between. The CDR3 DNA is TGTGCCAGCAGCTTAGATGAAGTGAACACTGAAGCTTTCTTT. This sequence encodes CASSLDEVNTEAFF.

The genes are TRBV5-1 and TRBJ1-5, with D possibly TRBD1 on 5 matching bases. Trimming took off 4 bases at V and 6 bases at J, with 17 bases between the two ends. Germline values: CDR1 SGHRS, CDR2 YFSETQ. This CDR3 region has 15 residues. The CDR3 spells CASSLRGDLGQPQHF. The CDR3 nucleotides read TGCGCCAGCAGCCTTCGGGGGGACCTGGGTCAGCCCCAGCATTTT.

This clonotype came up a few times. The chain is built from TRBV10-3 and TRBJ2-7; 14 nucleotides line up with TRBD2. The CDR3 sequence is 17 residues long. Germline lookup yields CDR1 ENHRY and CDR2 SYGVKD. Losses at the gene ends were 2 bases for V and 5 bases for J; bases not matched to a gene: 8. The CDR3 is CAISEPEGLAGEDEQYF. The CDR3 region has the DNA TGTGCCATCAGTGAGCCGGAGGGACTAGCGGGAGAAGACGAGCAGTACTTC.

This sequence joins TRBV6-5 and TRBJ2-2; 9 bases line up with TRBD1. Germline CDR1 MNHEY, CDR2 SVGAGI. V was clipped by 2 bases and J by 2 bases; unmatched bases: 6. The CDR3 runs 17 residues. The CDR3 DNA follows: TGTGCCAGCAGTTACCCGCGGGACAGGGCAAACACCGGGGAGCTGTTTTTT. It is translated as CASSYPRDRANTGELFF.

This chain links TRBV11-2 with TRBJ2-6; 8 positions agree with TRBD1. Germline CDR1 is SGHAT and CDR2 is FQNNGV. This CDR3 is built from 17 residues. Trimming cost V 2 bases and J 1 base; bases outside gene matches: 4. The CDR3 region has the DNA TGTGCCAGCAGCTTATGGGACAGGCGGTCTGGGGCCAACGTCCTGACTTTC. It encodes CASSLWDRRSGANVLTF.

The V gene is TRBV12-3 or TRBV12-4, the J gene TRBJ2-7; unclear D gene. V dropped 6 bases and J dropped 7 bases, with 10 bases sitting between them. The CDR3 length is 11 residues. In nucleotides, the CDR3 is TGTGCCAGCAGCTCGTTTAGGGAGCAGTACTTC. It specifies CASSSFREQYF.

The chain recombines TRBV5-5 with TRBJ2-2; maybe TRBD2 (6 bases). CDR1 and CDR2 (germline): SGHKS, YYEKEE (reference sequence). The CDR3 sequence is 17 residues long. V lost 4 bases and J lost 4, with 20 bases in between. In nucleotides, the CDR3 is TGTGCCAGCAGCCTTAGGACCGCTCGGGGGATCACCGGGGAGCTGTTTTTT. Protein sequence: CASSLRTARGITGELFF.

In its sample, this clonotype was seen a few times. The chain couples TRBV6-4 to TRBJ1-2; a possible D gene is TRBD1 (6 bases). The CDR3 has 18 residues. V lost 2 bases to trimming and J lost 7 bases, with 26 bases between them. Looked up from germline, CDR1 is MRHNA and CDR2 is SNTAGT. CDR3 bases: TGTGCCAGCAGTGACGGACTTAAGGGTGAGGGGGGGACTGGTGGCTACACCTTC. Protein: CASSDGLKGEGGTGGYTF.

Worth noting for this clonotype: An end of the junction does not agree with germline; a read error may underlie this. The V call is TRBV19, the J call TRBJ2-1; TRBD2 aligns across 11 bases. The V gene's germline CDR1 is LNHDA and CDR2 SQIVND (reference sequence). The CDR3 spans 17 residues. This CDR3 is CSSSIVLAGALYNEQFF. CDR3 in DNA: TGTTCCAGTAGTATTGTACTAGCGGGAGCCCTCTACAATGAGCAGTTCTTC. The whole variable domain, filled in from reference TRBV19 and TRBJ2-1, reads DGGITQSPKYLFRKEGQNVTLSCEQNLNHDAMYWYRQDPGQGLRLIYYSQIVNDFQKGDIAEGYSVSREKKESFPLTVTSAQKNPTAFYLCSSSIVLAGALYNEQFFGPGTRLTVL.

This sequence joins TRBV7-6 and TRBJ1-4; 10 nucleotides match TRBD1. V trimming: 5 bases; J trimming: 8 bases; junction bases outside the gene matches: 17. The CDR3 runs to 18 residues. Germline V lookup: CDR1 SGHVS, CDR2 FNYEAQ. The CDR3 nucleotides are TGTGCCAGCAGCGGCGCACTCTCCGGGACAGGGGAAGCAGAAAAACTGTTTTTT. Its protein product is CASSGALSGTGEAEKLFF.

There are many counts of this clonotype. This sequence joins TRBV4-1 and TRBJ1-3, with 8 positions matching TRBD1. V dropped 4 bases and J dropped 2; count of bases not matched to a gene: 7. The germline V gene has CDR1 MGHRA and CDR2 YSYEKL. The CDR3 spans 16 residues. In nucleotides, the CDR3 is TGCGCCAGCAGCCCCATCCCGGACAGGGCTGGAAACACCATATATTTT. Its protein is CASSPIPDRAGNTIYF.

Ten or more counts support this clonotype. V and J are TRBV7-9 and TRBJ2-1, with 12 bases matching TRBD2. The V segment lost 2 bases and the J segment 10 bases; nucleotides outside the gene matches: 3. CDR3 length equals 14 residues. The germline gives CDR1 SEHNR, CDR2 FQNEAQ (reference sequence). For the CDR3, the DNA is TGTGCCAGCAGCTTAATAACTAGCGGGAGGGAGCAGTTCTTC. Translated: CASSLITSGREQFF.

This clonotype was recorded a few times. The V gene is TRBV7-9, the J gene TRBJ2-2; no clear D gene. The CDR3 spans 13 residues. Trimming pared 5 bases from V and 6 bases from J, leaving 10 bases between. CDR1 is SEHNR and CDR2 is FQNEAQ in the germline V gene (reference sequence). The CDR3: CASSPVRPGELFF. The CDR3 DNA reads as TGTGCCAGCAGCCCCGTTCGACCCGGGGAGCTGTTTTTT.

This clonotype was seen repeatedly, ten times or more. The gene calls are TRBV7-6 and TRBJ2-1; 7 bases line up with TRBD1. The J segment lost 4 bases and the V segment lost 0 bases, leaving 3 bases of the junction unmatched. This CDR3 spans 15 amino acids. Germline-derived CDR1 and CDR2 are SGHVS and FNYEAQ. The CDR3 sequence is CASSLARTGYNEQFF. In nucleotides, the CDR3 is TGTGCCAGCAGCTTAGCTAGGACAGGATACAATGAGCAGTTCTTC. The variable domain in full, with the rest retrieved from reference TRBV7-6 and TRBJ2-1, is GAGVSQSPRYKVTKRGQDVALRCDPISGHVSLYWYRQALGQGPEFLTYFNYEAQQDKSGLPNDRFSAERPEGSISTLTIQRTEQRDSAMYRCASSLARTGYNEQFFGPGTRLTVL.

V and J are TRBV19 and TRBJ1-1; D remains ambiguous. CDR1 and CDR2 from the germline V gene are LNHDA and SQIVND (reference sequence). The CDR3 totals 13 residues. Trimming left V 5 bases short and J 7 bases short, with 14 bases between. The CDR3 reads CASSQLVAGEAFF. The CDR3 coding sequence is TGTGCCAGTAGTCAGCTTGTAGCGGGTGAAGCTTTCTTT.

J is TRBJ2-2 and V is TRBV7-2, with TRBD1 matching over 9 bases. V shed 5 bases and J 3 bases; nucleotides not matched to a gene: 7. Germline V CDR1 and CDR2: SGHTA, FQGNSA. This CDR3 is 16 amino acids long. The CDR3 sequence is CASSRSRTGDTGELFF. CDR3 sequence (DNA): TGTGCCAGCAGCAGGAGTCGGACAGGGGACACCGGGGAGCTGTTTTTT.

This clonotype has a handful of counts. The rearrangement joins TRBV4-2 to TRBJ2-5; 11 positions match TRBD2. V gave up 1 base and J gave up 3 bases; unmatched junction bases: 1. Per the germline V gene, CDR1 is LGHNA and CDR2 is YNFKEQ. The CDR3 contains 15 residues. In nucleotides, the CDR3 is TGTGCCAGCAGCCAAGCGGGACTAGCGGAAGAGACCCAGTACTTC. Protein product: CASSQAGLAEETQYF.

The chain recombines TRBV24-1 with TRBJ2-3; 9 nucleotides align to TRBD2. Germline CDR1 KGHDR, CDR2 SFDVKD. This CDR3 is 16 amino acids long. Trimming cost V 7 bases and J 2 bases; bases outside gene matches: 9. CDR3 protein: CATSRAGTSNTDTQYF. The CDR3, as DNA: TGTGCCACCAGCCGTGCCGGGACTAGCAACACAGATACGCAGTATTTT.

The chain joins TRBV2 to TRBJ2-1, with D maybe TRBD1 (6 bases). Trimming took 6 bases from V and 2 from J, leaving 8 bases between them. This CDR3 is 13 amino acids long. From germline, CDR1 is SNHLY and CDR2 FYNNEI. CDR3: CASRDRTYNEQFF. The DNA of the CDR3 is TGTGCCAGCAGGGACAGAACCTACAATGAGCAGTTCTTC.

The CDR3, as DNA: TGTGCCAGCAGTTTCCCGGCCGGAGACAGGGGGCGTAATTCACCCCTCCACTTT. Residues: CASSFPAGDRGRNSPLHF. This chain uses TRBV28 with TRBJ1-6; 10 positions agree with TRBD1. Trimming cost V 3 bases and J 6 bases; bases outside gene matches: 11. The CDR3 is 18 residues long. The V gene's germline CDR1 is MDHEN and CDR2 SYDVKM.

This clonotype was seen a single time. This chain joins TRBV3-1 and TRBJ2-7; the D is unclear. Between the trimmed V and J ends, which lost 1 base and 2 bases, there was a span of 9 bases. Germline CDR1 LGHDT, CDR2 YNNKEL (reference sequence). The CDR3 runs to 14 residues. CDR3 protein: CASSQGASTYEQYF. CDR3 in DNA: TGTGCCAGCAGCCAAGGTGCGTCGACCTACGAGCAGTACTTC.

Worth noting for this clonotype: Without the conserved terminal phenylalanine or tryptophan, this CDR3 likely stems from a read error. The J gene is TRBJ2-1, the V gene TRBV7-8; 9 positions agree with TRBD2. CDR1 and CDR2 from the germline V gene are SGHVS and FQNEAQ. V shed 5 bases and J 7 bases; nucleotides not matched to a gene: 18. CDR3 length: 18 residues. CDR3 sequence (DNA): TGTGCCAGCAGCCCCAGCATGGCTAGCGGGACATTTGTGAATGAGCAGTTCTTA. Translation: CASSPSMASGTFVNEQFL.

This chain connects TRBV12-3 or TRBV12-4 to TRBJ1-3, with D unclear. The CDR3 spans 14 residues. Trimming pared 4 bases from V and 0 bases from J, leaving 7 bases between. The CDR3 DNA reads TGTGCCAGCAGTTCCTCTTCCTCTGGAAACACCATATATTTT. As protein: CASSSSSSGNTIYF.

The sample holds a few counts of this clonotype. The chain combines TRBV12-3 or TRBV12-4 with TRBJ2-5; 7 bases match TRBD2. The CDR3 runs to 13 residues. V lost 6 bases to trimming and J lost 5 bases; unmatched junction nucleotides: 6. The CDR3 protein is CASRAGSLETQYF. Written as DNA, the CDR3 is TGTGCCAGCAGAGCGGGGTCCTTGGAGACCCAGTACTTC.

This clonotype showed up just a few times. The rearrangement links TRBV20-1 to TRBJ2-7; 11 bases agree with TRBD1. V trimming: 2 bases; J trimming: 1 base; junction bases outside the gene matches: 7. In germline, CDR1 is DFQATT, CDR2 SNEGSKA (reference sequence). The CDR3 sequence is 16 residues long. The CDR3 DNA sequence: TGCAGTGCTAGAAGTATGGACAGGGGGCTTTCCTACGAGCAGTACTTC. Its protein is CSARSMDRGLSYEQYF.

The rearrangement joins TRBV28 to TRBJ2-7; D remains unclear. The CDR3 sequence is 12 residues long. V was shortened by 2 bases and J by 4 bases, with 6 bases between the two germline ends. From germline, CDR1 is MDHEN and CDR2 SYDVKM. CDR3 coding DNA: TGTGCCAGCAGTTTAACCCTATACGAGCAGTACTTC. Protein: CASSLTLYEQYF.